Listed below are T cell receptor beta chains from one sample, sequenced in a study of shared clonotypes between healthy human individuals. Repertoires were generated with immunoSEQ multiplex PCR, while TCRdb's copy carries only in-frame clones and drops some. The data show fewer than 3 million clones, 92% seen once. The sequenced sample was naive CD4+ T cells from PBMCs. These TCRs come from a man younger than 30 in good health. Some clones in this sample may be carry-over from other donors' samples. The conserved cysteine and the conserved F or W are not part of the CDR3 here. D genes are given only for firm matches.

D | J | V | CDR3
TRBD1 | TRBJ1-1 | TRBV28 | ASSTGALDTEAF
TRBD2 | TRBJ2-1 | TRBV7-2 | ASSPSSWEGNEQF
TRBD1 | TRBJ1-2 | TRBV28 | ASSSGQGRGYT
TRBD2 | TRBJ2-7 | TRBV4-2 | ASSRGAGSYEQY
. | TRBJ1-5 | TRBV28 | ASRIPGQPQH
TRBD2 | TRBJ2-3 | TRBV6-5 | ASRGLAGTDTQY
. | TRBJ2-7 | TRBV6-5 | ASSSSFLDPSYEQY
TRBD1 | TRBJ2-5 | TRBV9 | ASSVEAGGRGKETQY
. | TRBJ1-1 | TRBV5-6 | ASSLVGTNTEAF
. | TRBJ2-7 | TRBV21-1 | ARGGAPYEQY
. | TRBJ2-3 | TRBV28 | ASRRVLSTDTQY
. | TRBJ2-3 | TRBV4-1 | ASSQDGTTDTQY
TRBD1 | TRBJ2-2 | TRBV28 | ASSFLGQVTGELF
TRBD2 | TRBJ2-1 | TRBV10-1 | ASSEASGKLGNEQF
TRBD1 | TRBJ1-1 | TRBV29-1 | SVEDGQGVAAF
TRBD2 | TRBJ2-3 | TRBV27 | ASSLTPPAGGLDTQY
. | TRBJ1-1 | TRBV6-5 | ASSAPGLNTEAF
TRBD1 | TRBJ2-3 | TRBV7-2 | ASSAGTGEKADTQY
. | TRBJ1-2 | TRBV5-1 | ASSFSHNYGYT
. | TRBJ2-7 | TRBV20-1 | SGLSREQY
. | TRBJ1-2 | TRBV6-5 | ASSYDSNYGYT
. | TRBJ2-7 | TRBV29-1 | SVRGGTGPYEQY
. | TRBJ1-2 | TRBV28 | ATRSGINYGYT
. | TRBJ2-7 | TRBV7-2 | ASSLGPSRDEQY
. | TRBJ1-5 | TRBV27 | ASSQSRGNQPQH
TRBD1 | TRBJ2-7 | TRBV28 | ASTTGQVSYEQY
. | TRBJ2-3 | TRBV6-6 | ASSRRDTQY
TRBD2 | TRBJ2-1 | TRBV14 | ASSQTSGSYYNEQF
TRBD1 | TRBJ2-7 | TRBV18 | ASSPPGQGDHEQY
TRBD2 | TRBJ2-7 | TRBV28 | ASSSIAGGLSYEQY
. | TRBJ2-1 | TRBV4-3 | ASSRTGAAAGNEQF
. | TRBJ2-7 | TRBV18 | ASSPSAGSSYEQY
. | TRBJ1-1 | TRBV7-9 | ASSPPARSTEAF
. | TRBJ2-2 | TRBV25-1 | ASRLGLGGGSNTGELF
TRBD2 | TRBJ2-7 | TRBV2 | ASTKGSGTSYEQY
TRBD1 | TRBJ2-7 | TRBV7-2 | ASSPRTGANYEQY
TRBD1 | TRBJ2-1 | TRBV7-9 | ASSRLGGTGVYNEQF
. | TRBJ1-1 | TRBV6-6 | ASSSQPWTF
TRBD1 | TRBJ2-3 | TRBV5-1 | ASSLPGTGADTQY
TRBD1 | TRBJ1-3 | TRBV15 | ATQRDRGVGNTIY
TRBD1 | TRBJ1-3 | TRBV28 | ASSPIDRGRNTIY
. | TRBJ2-5 | TRBV28 | ASSLWARGIQETQY
. | TRBJ2-1 | TRBV7-3 | ASSFYGSTYNEQF
. | TRBJ1-5 | TRBV6-1 | ASTQRDSNQPQH
. | TRBJ1-5 | TRBV5-1 | ASSLEGAGQPQH
. | TRBJ1-2 | TRBV5-1 | ASSYRDKVGYT
TRBD2 | TRBJ2-7 | TRBV27 | ASSLGGTSGPVTREQY
TRBD2 | TRBJ2-7 | TRBV7-3 | ASSFGGSNHEQY
TRBD1 | TRBJ2-2 | TRBV5-6 | ASSLGQVNTGELF
TRBD2 | TRBJ2-7 | TRBV25-1 | ASSLRASGTDEQY
TRBD1 | TRBJ1-2 | TRBV28 | ASSLPGTGDYGYT